This TCR beta chain was profiled in a study of cytomegalovirus exposure and HLA in healthy donors. Findings and caveats of the study: The only immune exposure information that was available was CMV serostatus.

Details on this clone: The antigen remains undetermined.

The primer mix had 60 Vbeta and 13 Jbeta primers. The data were produced by immunoSEQ multiplex PCR, yet TCRdb's version contains in-frame clones alone and is incomplete. The table shows some 170,000 clones, with around 79% occurring only once. This TCR derives from a man between 35 and 55 years old in good health and CMV-seropositive. The material sequenced was PBMCs.

DNA for the CDR3: TGCGCCAGCAGCTTAGAAACCGGGACACTGAACACCGGGGAGCTGTTTTTT. Translating gives CASSLETGTLNTGELFF. The chain employs TRBV5-1 and TRBJ2-2, with D perhaps TRBD1 (6 bases). V was trimmed by 2 bases and J by 1 base, leaving 15 bases between them. The CDR3 totals 17 residues. The V gene's germline CDR1 is SGHRS and CDR2 YFSETQ.